Below, 12 T cell receptor beta chains from the same sample are listed, as sequenced in a study of spatial heterogeneity in lung cancer. TCRdb used MiXCR to reprocess the 5' RACE reads, holding one entry per CDR3 protein. The sample lists fewer than 55,000 distinct CDR3 sequences, 7.4% occurring once. The time point: blood at routine non-recurrence follow-up after resection. Tumor, nontumor lung or frozen PBMC supplied whole RNA, sequenced without sorting. The material sequenced was PBMCs, taken at follow-up. The source of these receptors is a female donor with early-stage non-small cell lung cancer.

This clonotype was counted at least ten times. The chain employs TRBV7-8 and TRBJ2-1, with D uncertain. Per germline, CDR1 SGHVS and CDR2 FQNEAQ. The V end was cut by 3 bases, the J end by 14 bases, with 20 bases between. This CDR3 spans 14 amino acids. CDR3 in amino acids: CASSLGRQTWSKFF. The DNA for the CDR3 is TGTGCCAGCAGCTTGGGTCGACAAACGTGGAGTAAGTTCTTC.

At least ten counts were recorded for this clonotype. The V call is TRBV10-3, the J call TRBJ1-1; a weak D match, TRBD1 (6 bases). Germline assignment: CDR1 ENHRY and CDR2 SYGVKD. This CDR3 has 13 residues. The V end lost 10 bases, the J end lost 6 bases, and 18 bases lay between the germline ends. CDR3: CATSQGFDAEAFF. CDR3 sequence (DNA): TGTGCCACTTCACAGGGCTTTGACGCTGAAGCTTTCTTT.

This clonotype was detected only a few times. The chain uses TRBV5-1 and TRBJ1-4, with a possible D match to TRBD1 (5 bases). The germline CDR1 and CDR2 sequences are SGHRS and YFSETQ. With 7 bases removed from V and 5 bases from J, the gap between germline ends came to 18 bases. The CDR3 contains 15 residues. CDR3: CASHDPQASNEKLFF. DNA of the CDR3: TGCGCCAGCCACGATCCACAGGCGTCCAATGAAAAACTGTTTTTT.

This clonotype showed up just a few times. The V gene is TRBV19, the J gene TRBJ2-3; TRBD2 matches at 7 bases. The germline gives CDR1 LNHDA, CDR2 SQIVND (reference sequence). V gave up 5 bases and J gave up 7 bases; unmatched junction bases: 18. This CDR3 is built from 17 residues. DNA for the CDR3: TGTGCCAGTAGTGCCTCTTCGGGAGGTATTTTTGGATATACGCAGTATTTT. It encodes CASSASSGGIFGYTQYF.

The rearrangement links TRBV5-1 to TRBJ1-2; tentative D call: TRBD1 (6 bases). This CDR3 contains 15 residues. V shed 7 bases and J shed 2 bases, with 18 bases lying between them. Germline V lookup: CDR1 SGHRS, CDR2 YFSETQ. CDR3 coding DNA: TGCGCCAGCCGCCCTCAGACAGGTTACAACTATGGCTACACCTTC. Translating it yields CASRPQTGYNYGYTF.

The chain couples TRBV11-2 to TRBJ2-2; the D is unclear. From germline, CDR1 is SGHAT and CDR2 FQNNGV. Trimming pared 5 bases from V and 5 bases from J, leaving 15 bases between. The CDR3 length is 15 residues. The CDR3 sequence is CASSIATLTTGELFF. The DNA of the CDR3 is TGTGCCAGCAGCATCGCTACCCTAACAACCGGGGAGCTGTTTTTT.

Here the CDR3 reads CASSAGPLAKNIQYF. CDR3 bases: TGTGCCAGCAGCGCGGGTCCTCTAGCCAAAAACATTCAGTACTTC. The V call is TRBV13, the J call TRBJ2-4, with D possibly matching TRBD2 (5 bases). The CDR3 loop spans 15 amino acids. Germline V gene data show CDR1 as PRHDT and CDR2 as FYEKMQ (reference sequence). V was shortened by 5 bases and J by 0 bases, with 11 bases between the two germline ends.

There are many counts of this clonotype. The chain has TRBV24-1 and TRBJ2-2; maybe TRBD1 (8 bases). The CDR3 runs to 16 residues. Per the germline V gene, CDR1 is KGHDR and CDR2 is SFDVKD. The germline V and J ends were trimmed by 1 base and 5 bases, with 13 bases remaining between them. The CDR3 DNA follows: TGTGCCACCAGTGATTTATACAGGGGGGGAACCGGGGAGCTGTTTTTT. It codes for CATSDLYRGGTGELFF.

This clonotype occurred a few times. The chain couples TRBV11-2 to TRBJ2-1; perhaps D is TRBD1 or TRBD2 (6 bases each). CDR1 is SGHAT and CDR2 is FQNNGV in the germline V gene. The V gene lost 4 bases and the J gene lost 1 base, with 14 bases spanning the gap. The CDR3 runs 16 residues. The CDR3 nucleotides are TGTGCCAGCAGCTCCCTATGGAGGGGGTCCTACAATGAGCAGTTCTTC. The encoded protein is CASSSLWRGSYNEQFF.

The rearrangement links TRBV2 to TRBJ2-3; tentatively, D is TRBD1 (7 bases). CDR1 is SNHLY and CDR2 is FYNNEI in the germline V gene. V lost 6 bases and J 3 bases, leaving 19 bases between the germline ends. This CDR3 has 16 amino acids. CDR3 coding DNA: TGTGCCAGCAGGACAGGGTCCTTTCGGGAGACAGATACGCAGTATTTT. Amino acid sequence: CASRTGSFRETDTQYF.

This rearrangement joins TRBV6-6 to TRBJ2-2; TRBD2 matches at 9 bases. The CDR3 covers 17 residues. CDR1 MNHNY and CDR2 SVGAGI come from the germline V gene (reference sequence). V lost 6 bases, J lost 0 bases, and 8 bases stayed unmatched. The CDR3 spells CASSPYLAGTNTGELFF. The DNA of the CDR3 is TGTGCCAGCAGCCCGTACCTAGCGGGGACGAACACCGGGGAGCTGTTTTTT.

There are a few counts of this clonotype. The V and J genes are TRBV6-2 or TRBV6-3 and TRBJ1-1; 10 bases are a match to TRBD1. J gave up 12 bases and V 6 bases, and 7 bases lay outside the gene matches. CDR3 length: 12 residues. The germline gives CDR1 MNHEY, CDR2 SVGEGT. In nucleotides, the CDR3 is TGTGCCAGCAGACGGGGACAGGGGTTAACTTTCTTT. Translation: CASRRGQGLTFF.